These T cell receptor beta chains were read from a single sample in a study of molecular identifiers for immune sequencing clone quantification. MiXCR, run by TCRdb on the PCR reads, gives a single entry per CDR3 protein. This sample has about 640,000 distinct CDR3 sequences; 20% occur once, and the top ten carry 0.85%. The sequenced material came from naive CD8+ T cells from blood, with Jurkat cell RNA spiked in. The source of these receptors is a human donor in good health. Some libraries in this study had Jurkat cell RNA spiked in. Both conserved end residues are part of each CDR3. The D gene is left open where the match is weak. For some rows the clone size is stated as once, few or many, or as a class when expanded; others skip it.

D gene: TRBD1; J gene: TRBJ2-7; V gene: TRBV6-1; clone size: NA; CDR3 length: 14; CDR3 DNA: TGTGCCAGCAGCGATCGGGACAGCAACTACGAGCAGTACTTC; CDR3 protein: CASSDRDSNYEQYF
D gene: NA; J gene: TRBJ1-1; V gene: TRBV19; clone size: few; CDR3 length: 14; CDR3 DNA: TGTGCCAGTAGTATAGGTGGGGATAACACTGAAGCTTTCTTT; CDR3 protein: CASSIGGDNTEAFF
D gene: NA; J gene: TRBJ2-7; V gene: TRBV4-3; clone size: many; CDR3 length: 13; CDR3 DNA: TGCGCCAGCAGCCAAGATCTTTCGTACGAGCAGTACTTC; CDR3 protein: CASSQDLSYEQYF
D gene: TRBD2; J gene: TRBJ2-1; V gene: TRBV19; clone size: NA; CDR3 length: 13; CDR3 DNA: TGTGCCACATCTAGCGGGGTCTACAATGAGCAGTTCTTC; CDR3 protein: CATSSGVYNEQFF
D gene: TRBD1; J gene: TRBJ2-7; V gene: TRBV6-1; clone size: few; CDR3 length: 18; CDR3 DNA: TGTGCCAGCAGTGTCCTGGACAGGGTAACTCTCGCTGTCTACGAGCAGTACTTC; CDR3 protein: CASSVLDRVTLAVYEQYF
D gene: TRBD2; J gene: TRBJ2-7; V gene: TRBV6-2/TRBV6-3; clone size: many; CDR3 length: 14; CDR3 DNA: TGTGCCAGCAGCCCACTAGCGTTGGCCTACGAGCAGTACTTC; CDR3 protein: CASSPLALAYEQYF
D gene: NA; J gene: TRBJ2-3; V gene: TRBV6-2/TRBV6-3; clone size: many; CDR3 length: 12; CDR3 DNA: TGTGCCAGCAGGCCTCTTACAGATACGCAGTATTTT; CDR3 protein: CASRPLTDTQYF
D gene: NA; J gene: TRBJ1-4; V gene: TRBV7-6; clone size: many; CDR3 length: 13; CDR3 DNA: TGTGCCAGCAGCCAGGGAGGGCCTGAAAAACTGTTTTTT; CDR3 protein: CASSQGGPEKLFF
D gene: TRBD1; J gene: TRBJ2-5; V gene: TRBV3-1; clone size: NA; CDR3 length: 16; CDR3 DNA: TGTGCCATCTCGAGGAATCAGGGACAGGGGGCTGAGACCCAGTACTTC; CDR3 protein: CAISRNQGQGAETQYF
D gene: NA; J gene: TRBJ2-3; V gene: TRBV19; clone size: many; CDR3 length: 14; CDR3 DNA: TGTGCCAGTAGCCCGGACGGGGGCGCAGATACGCAGTATTTT; CDR3 protein: CASSPDGGADTQYF
D gene: NA; J gene: TRBJ2-5; V gene: TRBV25-1; clone size: many; CDR3 length: 15; CDR3 DNA: TGTGCCAGCAGTGACTCATCCGGAACCCAAGAGACCCAGTACTTC; CDR3 protein: CASSDSSGTQETQYF
D gene: NA; J gene: TRBJ1-1; V gene: TRBV12-3/TRBV12-4; clone size: NA; CDR3 length: 13; CDR3 DNA: TGTGCCAGCAGTGCCCCCGGGCAGAGTGGAGCTTTCTTT; CDR3 protein: CASSAPGQSGAFF
D gene: TRBD1; J gene: TRBJ1-6; V gene: TRBV18; clone size: NA; CDR3 length: 15; CDR3 DNA: TGTGCCAGCTCACCTCAGGGGGTCCATAATTCACCCCTCCACTTT; CDR3 protein: CASSPQGVHNSPLHF
D gene: NA; J gene: TRBJ2-2; V gene: TRBV7-2; clone size: NA; CDR3 length: 12; CDR3 DNA: TGTGCCAGCAGCTTCGGACGCGGGGAGCTGTTTTTT; CDR3 protein: CASSFGRGELFF
D gene: TRBD1; J gene: TRBJ2-7; V gene: TRBV28; clone size: NA; CDR3 length: 13; CDR3 DNA: TGTGCCACCACTTTGGACAGGGCCAACGAGCAGTACTTC; CDR3 protein: CATTLDRANEQYF
D gene: TRBD1; J gene: TRBJ1-1; V gene: TRBV7-9; clone size: many; CDR3 length: 13; CDR3 DNA: TGTGCCAGCGGACAGGGTCCAAACACTGAAGCTTTCTTT; CDR3 protein: CASGQGPNTEAFF
D gene: NA; J gene: TRBJ1-3; V gene: TRBV20-1; clone size: many; CDR3 length: 13; CDR3 DNA: TGCAGTGCTAAAGACCAAACCAGCGACACCATATATTTT; CDR3 protein: CSAKDQTSDTIYF
D gene: NA; J gene: TRBJ2-3; V gene: TRBV19; clone size: many; CDR3 length: 13; CDR3 DNA: TGTGCCAGTAGTATGGGACTCACAGATACGCAGTATTTT; CDR3 protein: CASSMGLTDTQYF
D gene: TRBD1; J gene: TRBJ1-1; V gene: TRBV27; clone size: many; CDR3 length: 15; CDR3 DNA: TGTGCCAGCAGTTCGCCCGGACAGGGGATAACTGAAGCTTTCTTT; CDR3 protein: CASSSPGQGITEAFF
D gene: TRBD1; J gene: TRBJ2-2; V gene: TRBV13; clone size: few; CDR3 length: 16; CDR3 DNA: TGTGCCAGCAGCGGGGACAGGGGGTTATTCACCGGGGAGCTGTTTTTT; CDR3 protein: CASSGDRGLFTGELFF
D gene: NA; J gene: TRBJ2-5; V gene: TRBV9; clone size: few; CDR3 length: 15; CDR3 DNA: TGTGCCAGCAGCGCTACGGGTGGGCCACAAGAGACCCAGTACTTC; CDR3 protein: CASSATGGPQETQYF
D gene: TRBD2; J gene: TRBJ2-7; V gene: TRBV20-1; clone size: many; CDR3 length: 14; CDR3 DNA: TGCAGTGCCAAGGGGCCTAGCGGGAGTTACGAGCAGTACTTC; CDR3 protein: CSAKGPSGSYEQYF
D gene: NA; J gene: TRBJ1-2; V gene: TRBV4-1; clone size: many; CDR3 length: 15; CDR3 DNA: TGCGCCAGCAGCCAAGAGCCCGGGACAACCTATGGCTACACCTTC; CDR3 protein: CASSQEPGTTYGYTF
D gene: TRBD1; J gene: TRBJ1-6; V gene: TRBV9; clone size: NA; CDR3 length: 15; CDR3 DNA: TGTGCCAGCAGCGGAACAGGGGCCTATAATTCACCCCTCCACTTT; CDR3 protein: CASSGTGAYNSPLHF
D gene: TRBD1; J gene: TRBJ2-7; V gene: TRBV9; clone size: many; CDR3 length: 15; CDR3 DNA: TGTGCCAGCAGCCCGGGGACAGGGGGAACCTACGAGCAGTACTTC; CDR3 protein: CASSPGTGGTYEQYF
D gene: NA; J gene: TRBJ1-1; V gene: TRBV30; clone size: many; CDR3 length: 13; CDR3 DNA: TGTGCCTGGAGGGATACAGAGAACACTGAAGCTTTCTTT; CDR3 protein: CAWRDTENTEAFF
D gene: NA; J gene: TRBJ1-2; V gene: TRBV14; clone size: NA; CDR3 length: 15; CDR3 DNA: TGTGCCAGCAGCCAAGATATTATTGGTGTGGATGGCTACACCTTC; CDR3 protein: CASSQDIIGVDGYTF
D gene: NA; J gene: TRBJ1-1; V gene: TRBV6-2/TRBV6-3; clone size: NA; CDR3 length: 17; CDR3 DNA: TGTGCCAGCAGTTCAGCAGGCAGGATTGGGATGAACACTGAAGCTTTCTTT; CDR3 protein: CASSSAGRIGMNTEAFF
D gene: NA; J gene: TRBJ1-1; V gene: TRBV30; clone size: many; CDR3 length: 11; CDR3 DNA: TGTGCCTGGAACACTGGGATTGAAGCTTTCTTT; CDR3 protein: CAWNTGIEAFF
D gene: NA; J gene: TRBJ2-5; V gene: TRBV7-9; clone size: many; CDR3 length: 13; CDR3 DNA: TGTGCCAGCAGCTTAGGTCTAGGAGAGACCCAGTACTTC; CDR3 protein: CASSLGLGETQYF
D gene: TRBD2; J gene: TRBJ2-5; V gene: TRBV4-1; clone size: many; CDR3 length: 15; CDR3 DNA: TGCGCCAGCAGCCAAGATCGGACTAGCTTCGTGACCCAGTACTTC; CDR3 protein: CASSQDRTSFVTQYF
D gene: NA; J gene: TRBJ2-3; V gene: TRBV28; clone size: many; CDR3 length: 13; CDR3 DNA: TGTGCCAGCAATGAAAGGCTTGGTGATACGCAGTATTTT; CDR3 protein: CASNERLGDTQYF
D gene: NA; J gene: TRBJ1-5; V gene: TRBV6-5; clone size: many; CDR3 length: 14; CDR3 DNA: TGTGCCAGCAGAGCCGAGGGATTCAATCAGCCCCAGCATTTT; CDR3 protein: CASRAEGFNQPQHF
D gene: NA; J gene: TRBJ2-3; V gene: TRBV7-9; clone size: many; CDR3 length: 13; CDR3 DNA: TGTGCCAGCAGCTCTGTAGGCACAGATACGCAGTATTTT; CDR3 protein: CASSSVGTDTQYF
D gene: TRBD1; J gene: TRBJ2-5; V gene: TRBV20-1; clone size: many; CDR3 length: 14; CDR3 DNA: TGCAGTGCTAGGGGACAGGAGATCCAAGAGACCCAGTACTTC; CDR3 protein: CSARGQEIQETQYF
D gene: TRBD2; J gene: TRBJ2-7; V gene: TRBV20-1; clone size: many; CDR3 length: 13; CDR3 DNA: TGCAGTGCTACCAGCGGGAGCTCCTACGAGCAGTACTTC; CDR3 protein: CSATSGSSYEQYF